Following are 12 T cell receptor beta chains from one sample sequenced in a study of T cell responses to AZD1222 COVID-19 vaccine. Assay used: immunoSEQ multiplex PCR; TCRdb lists only in-frame clones, some missing. The sample lists about 130,000 clones, around nine tenths occurring once. The sequenced sample was peripheral blood, obtained on day 0 of AZD1222 vaccination. Source of these receptors: an adult in good health.

The chain links TRBV10-3 to TRBJ1-5; 8 bases are shared with TRBD1. Trimming removed 6 bases from V and 4 bases from J; junction bases left unmatched: 5. Looked up from germline, CDR1 is ENHRY and CDR2 is SYGVKD. The CDR3 has 14 residues. The CDR3 region is CAISTGQENQPQHF. CDR3 coding DNA: TGTGCCATCAGCACGGGACAGGAAAATCAGCCCCAGCATTTT.

The chain couples TRBV5-4 to TRBJ2-5; 11 bases fit TRBD1. V shed 3 bases and J 0 bases; nucleotides not matched to a gene: 4. The length of the CDR3 is 16 residues. Germline CDR1 reads SGHNT; CDR2 reads YYREEE (reference sequence). The CDR3 DNA is TGTGCCAGCAGCTCGACGGGACAGGGGGACCAAGAGACCCAGTACTTC. Encoded protein: CASSSTGQGDQETQYF.

The CDR3 sequence is CASSLDPTSHSSYEQYF. The CDR3 region has the DNA TGTGCCAGCAGCTTAGATCCCACTAGCCATAGCTCCTACGAGCAGTACTTC. The chain has TRBV11-3 and TRBJ2-7; D perhaps matches TRBD2 (6 bases). Germline CDR1 SGHNT, CDR2 YENEEA. Trimming removed 0 bases at V and 0 bases at J, with 15 bases between. The CDR3 has 17 amino acids.

The rearrangement links TRBV30 to TRBJ2-7; 7 nucleotides align to TRBD2. CDR3 length: 12 amino acids. Germline CDR1 is GTSNPN and CDR2 is SVGIG (reference sequence). The J segment lost 2 bases and the V segment lost 4 bases, leaving 2 bases of the junction unmatched. CDR3 nucleotide sequence: TGTGCCTGGACTAGCGGACCCTACGAGCAGTACTTC. Protein: CAWTSGPYEQYF. The full variable domain, with the rest looked up from reference TRBV30 and TRBJ2-7, is SQTIHQWPATLVQPVGSPLSLECTVEGTSNPNLYWYRQAAGRGLQLLFYSVGIGQISSEVPQNLSASRPQDRQFILSSKKLLLSDSGFYLCAWTSGPYEQYFGPGTRLTVT.

The genes are TRBV27 and TRBJ1-5; the D gene is possibly TRBD1 (6 bases). The germline CDR1 and CDR2 sequences are MNHEY and SMNVEV (reference sequence). V lost 4 bases to trimming and J lost 5 bases, with 24 bases between them. CDR3 length: 18 amino acids. As DNA, the CDR3 is TGTGCCAGCAGTTCTTCCAGGACAGCGGCGTCGGTCCATCAGCCCCAGCATTTT. Its protein product is CASSSSRTAASVHQPQHF.

A single count supports this clone. This rearrangement joins TRBV19 to TRBJ2-1; the match to TRBD2 covers 12 bases. Unmatched junction bases numbered 2, after V lost 5 bases and J lost 9 bases. The germline CDR1 and CDR2 sequences are LNHDA and SQIVND (reference sequence). The CDR3 is 13 residues long. The CDR3 sequence is CASSSSGRVEQFF. CDR3 DNA: TGTGCCAGTAGTTCTAGCGGGAGGGTTGAGCAGTTCTTC.

Worth noting for this clone: This sequence may be a read error, since a much larger clone differs from it by one base. The chain couples TRBV7-9 to TRBJ2-3, with D tentatively TRBD1 (6 bases). CDR3 length: 16 amino acids. Germline V gene sequence: CDR1 SEHNR, CDR2 FQNEAQ (reference sequence). The CDR3 reads CVSSPTGTLSTDTQYF. CDR3 in DNA: TGTGTCAGCAGTCCTACAGGGACGCTAAGCACAGATACGCAGTATTTT.

The chain carries TRBV27 and TRBJ2-1; no reliable D call. The CDR3 spans 12 residues. Per the germline V gene, CDR1 is MNHEY and CDR2 is SMNVEV (reference sequence). Deletions cut 5 bases from V and 15 bases from J, with 17 bases between. The CDR3 protein is CASSTGSLGSFF. CDR3 nucleotide sequence: TGTGCCAGCAGTACCGGATCCTTGGGTTCGTTCTTC.

The rearrangement links TRBV7-3 to TRBJ2-7; 10 nucleotides line up with TRBD1. After removal of 2 bases from V and 3 bases from J, the junction contained 4 bases not matched to a gene. Germline loops: CDR1 SGHTA, CDR2 FQGTGA. The CDR3 covers 15 residues. Here the CDR3 DNA reads TGTGCCAGCAGCTTATTAGGGACAGGGGACTACGAGCAGTACTTC. As protein: CASSLLGTGDYEQYF.

This clone was seen only a few times. The genes are TRBV28 and TRBJ2-5; 8 positions agree with TRBD1. Trimming at V came to 7 bases and at J to 4 bases, leaving 14 bases not matched to a gene. CDR1 MDHEN and CDR2 SYDVKM come from the germline V gene. The CDR3 is 16 amino acids. The CDR3 sequence is CASNLWIDRGGETQYF. CDR3 nucleotides: TGTGCCAGCAACCTCTGGATTGACAGGGGAGGAGAGACCCAGTACTTC.

The V gene is TRBV3-1 (or the pseudogene TRBV3-2), the J gene TRBJ1-2; a weak D match, TRBD1 (6 bases). V was cut by 0 bases and J by 8 bases, with 16 bases left in between. The V gene's germline CDR1 is LGHDT and CDR2 YNNKEL (reference sequence). The CDR3 is 15 amino acids. The CDR3 spells CASSQDGGHPRGYTF. The DNA of the CDR3 is TGTGCCAGCAGCCAAGATGGGGGACACCCCCGCGGCTACACCTTC.

Comments on this clone: One junction end does not reproduce the germline sequence, and a read error may be involved. The chain uses TRBV18 and TRBJ1-1; D not resolved. The CDR3 consists of 12 residues. In germline, CDR1 is KGHSH, CDR2 LQKENI. This CDR3 is CASSPSTSRLLF. CDR3 DNA sequence: TGTGCCAGCTCACCATCTACATCCCGCCTCCTCTTT. Full variable domain (remainder filled in from reference TRBV18 and TRBJ1-1): NAGVMQNPRHLVRRRGQEARLRCSPMKGHSHVYWYRQLPEEGLKFMVYLQKENIIDESGMPKERFSAEFPKEGPSILRIQQVVRGDSAAYFCASSPSTSRLLFGQGTRLTVV.